This TCR beta chain was sequenced in a study of control samples from healthy donors and cancer patients. CDR1 and CDR2 (germline): SGDLS, YYNGEE. V was clipped by 0 bases and J by 0 bases, with 8 bases between them. The CDR3 spans 15 residues. The assay was immunoSEQ multiplex PCR, and TCRdb's table has in-frame clones only and misses some. The data show about 35,000 clones, 80% to 95% seen once. The TCR comes from a man in his forties with colorectal cancer. The rearrangement uses TRBV9 and TRBJ2-3; the D gene is possibly TRBD2 (6 bases). Sequencing input: PBMCs. The CDR3 bases are TGTGCCAGCAGCGTAGGCGGGATTAGCACAGATACGCAGTATTTT. Translated: CASSVGGISTDTQYF.